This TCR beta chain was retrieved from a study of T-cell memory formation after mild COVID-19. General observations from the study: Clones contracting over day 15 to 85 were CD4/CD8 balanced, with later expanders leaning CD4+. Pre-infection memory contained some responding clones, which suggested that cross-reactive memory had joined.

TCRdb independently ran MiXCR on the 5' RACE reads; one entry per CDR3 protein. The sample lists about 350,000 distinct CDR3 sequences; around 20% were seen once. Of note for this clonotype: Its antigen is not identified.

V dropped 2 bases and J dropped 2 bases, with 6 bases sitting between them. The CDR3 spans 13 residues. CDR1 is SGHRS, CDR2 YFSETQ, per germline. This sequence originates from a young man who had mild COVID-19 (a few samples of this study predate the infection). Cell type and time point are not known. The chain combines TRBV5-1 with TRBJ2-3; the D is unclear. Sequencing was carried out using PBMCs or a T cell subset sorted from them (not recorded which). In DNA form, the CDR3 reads TGCGCCAGCAGCTTAATCCCCACAGATACGCAGTATTTT. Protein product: CASSLIPTDTQYF.